Listed here is a single T cell receptor (beta chain). Its antigen is unknown. This specimen belongs to a study of CD8 T cell repertoires and HIV-1 epitope variants. Germline CDR1 is SGDLS and CDR2 is YYNGEE. The CDR3 length is 18 residues. With V trimmed by 1 base and J by 4 bases, 11 bases remained unmatched. Using immunoSEQ multiplex PCR, the repertoire was profiled, and TCRdb retains in-frame clones only, with some absent. The repertoire holds under 7,500 clones, more than 60% seen once, with 43% in the top ten. The receptor was isolated from a male donor with HIV. The chain employs TRBV9 and TRBJ2-2, with 9 bases aligning to TRBD2. Sequencing was done on a sample of cultured CD8+ T cells derived from PBMCs. This CDR3 is CASSVKITSGRSTGELFF. Written as DNA, the CDR3 is TGTGCCAGCAGCGTAAAAATAACTAGCGGGCGATCCACCGGGGAGCTGTTTTTT.